This TCR beta chain was identified during a study of T cells after yellow fever vaccination. This CDR3 is built from 14 residues. V lost 7 bases and J 5 bases, leaving 17 bases between the germline ends. This clonotype appeared a few times. No antigen is known for it. General study findings and limits: Though it reached lower strength, the secondary response hit its peak faster, day 5 versus 15. Post-booster reappearance was seen for most primary-vaccination clones (roughly 97% CD4, roughly 88% CD8). FACS-sorted repertoires could contain abundant clonotypes contaminating from the bulk population.

The 5'RACE template-switching step produced TCR cDNA and added a universal primer site and UMIs. TCRdb processed the 5' RACE reads anew with MiXCR; each CDR3 protein has one entry. The data contain a few hundred thousand distinct CDR3 sequences, approximately 16% of them singletons. The clonotype originates from a man younger than 30 who received the YFV17D yellow fever vaccine. The V call is TRBV12-3 or TRBV12-4, the J call TRBJ1-2; D not certain. The starting material was PBMCs, obtained 4 to 5 days after the first yellow fever vaccination. The CDR3 DNA sequence: TGTGCCAGCATTTCCTCCTCAGTGGGTTATGGCTACACCTTC. Its protein is CASISSSVGYGYTF.